The 8 T cell receptor beta chains listed next were all sequenced from one sample in a study of T-cell reconstitution after alpha-beta-depleted transplantation in children. Unique molecular identifiers were used to barcode this TCRbeta library. TCRdb reanalysed the PCR reads using MiXCR and keeps one entry per CDR3 protein. The table lists around 480,000 distinct CDR3 sequences, 32% of them singletons. Source: PBMCs from the stem cell graft donor, taken from the stem cell graft. The source of these receptors is a human donor who donated a stem cell graft to a child with aplastic anemia.

This clonotype turned up a few times. The V and J genes are TRBV5-4 and TRBJ2-1, with TRBD2 matching 9 bases. Germline-derived CDR1 and CDR2 are SGHNT and YYREEE (reference sequence). The trim removed 5 bases at V and 6 bases at J, leaving 9 bases unmatched. The CDR3 is made up of 15 amino acids. The CDR3 reads CASRSGTSKFNEQFF. In DNA, the CDR3 is TGTGCCAGCAGGTCCGGGACTAGCAAATTCAATGAGCAGTTCTTC. The whole variable domain, filled in from reference TRBV5-4 and TRBJ2-1, reads ETGVTQSPTHLIKTRGQQVTLRCSSQSGHNTVSWYQQALGQGPQFIFQYYREEENGRGNFPPRFSGLQFPNYSSELNVNALELDDSALYLCASRSGTSKFNEQFFGPGTRLTVL.

This clonotype was observed a handful of times. The V and J genes are TRBV25-1 and TRBJ2-2; 9 bases agree with TRBD1. V was pared by 4 bases and J by 5 bases, with 5 bases of the junction left unmatched. CDR3 length: 15 residues. The V gene's germline CDR1 is MGHDK and CDR2 SYGVNS. CDR3 sequence: CASSGGQGWTGELFF. CDR3 DNA sequence: TGTGCCAGCAGTGGGGGACAGGGCTGGACCGGGGAGCTGTTTTTT.

This clonotype was counted between two and nine times. The genes are TRBV30 and TRBJ2-2; 10 bases line up with TRBD1. With V trimmed by 5 bases and J by 6 bases, 6 bases remained unmatched. CDR1 GTSNPN and CDR2 SVGIG come from the germline V gene (reference sequence). The CDR3 spans 14 residues. In nucleotides, the CDR3 is TGTGCCTGGGCGGGACAGGGGTTTGCCGGGGAGCTGTTTTTT. Translating it yields CAWAGQGFAGELFF. The full variable domain, completed using reference TRBV30 and TRBJ2-2, is SQTIHQWPATLVQPVGSPLSLECTVEGTSNPNLYWYRQAAGRGLQLLFYSVGIGQISSEVPQNLSASRPQDRQFILSSKKLLLSDSGFYLCAWAGQGFAGELFFGEGSRLTVL.

The chain recombines TRBV7-2 with TRBJ2-2; no firm D call. The CDR3 spans 16 residues. Trimming removed 0 bases at V and 11 bases at J, with 19 bases between. Germline V lookup: CDR1 SGHTA, CDR2 FQGNSA. CDR3 sequence reads: CASSLASGWLISELFF. Here the CDR3 DNA reads TGTGCCAGCAGCTTAGCTTCCGGCTGGTTGATAAGCGAGCTGTTTTTT.

The chain joins TRBV24-1 to TRBJ2-2; 9 bases align to TRBD1. After removal of 7 bases from V and 6 bases from J, the junction contained 2 bases not matched to a gene. The CDR3 totals 13 residues. Germline CDR1 reads KGHDR; CDR2 reads SFDVKD. The CDR3 DNA reads TGTGCCACCAGGGGACAGGGCGCCGGGGAGCTGTTTTTT. Its protein is CATRGQGAGELFF.

DNA for the CDR3: TGTGCCACCAGCAGTGGGATATTCTACGAGCAGTACGTC. Translated, it gives CATSSGIFYEQYV. The chain is built from TRBV15 and TRBJ2-7; D ambiguous. Per the germline V gene, CDR1 is LNHNV and CDR2 is YYDKDF (reference sequence). The CDR3 extends over 13 amino acids. Trimming removed 3 bases from V and 3 bases from J, with 9 bases in between.

This clonotype has just one count. The chain recombines TRBV12-3 or TRBV12-4 with TRBJ2-4, with a possible D match to TRBD1 (5 bases). Between the trimmed V and J ends, which lost 5 bases and 5 bases, there was a span of 13 bases. This CDR3 region has 14 residues. CDR3 protein: CASSPPGWENIQYF. The CDR3 DNA sequence: TGTGCCAGCAGTCCTCCAGGGTGGGAAAACATTCAGTACTTC.

This clonotype has more than one count but fewer than ten. The chain uses TRBV20-1 and TRBJ2-4, with D unresolved. CDR1 is DFQATT and CDR2 is SNEGSKA in the germline V gene (reference sequence). V lost 0 bases, J lost 0 bases, and 9 bases lay in between. The CDR3 has 15 residues. CDR3 nucleotides: TGCAGTGCTAGAGATTCGGCGGAAGCCAAAAACATTCAGTACTTC. This encodes CSARDSAEAKNIQYF.